A single sample gave rise to the 13 T cell receptor beta chains below, sequenced in a study of cytomegalovirus exposure and HLA in healthy donors. The PCR made use of 60 Vbeta and 13 Jbeta primers. Generated by immunoSEQ multiplex PCR, the TCRdb table keeps only in-frame clones and is missing some. The table includes roughly 130,000 clones, roughly 71% detected once. The material sequenced was PBMCs. These receptors all come from a woman between 45 and 65 years old in good health and CMV-seropositive.

Only a few counts were recorded for this clone. The rearrangement joins TRBV9 to TRBJ1-5; weak D call: TRBD1 (5 bases). The CDR3 has 15 amino acids. V lost 2 bases and J lost 5, with 14 bases in between. The germline CDR1 and CDR2 sequences are SGDLS and YYNGEE. The CDR3 nucleotides read TGTGCCAGCAGCGTCGACTCTGGGGCCGATCAGCCCCAGCATTTT. Protein product: CASSVDSGADQPQHF.

V usage is TRBV2 and J usage is TRBJ2-7; 9 bases align to TRBD1. Germline CDR1 and CDR2: SNHLY and FYNNEI. V shed 6 bases and J 5 bases; nucleotides not matched to a gene: 5. The CDR3 spans 13 residues. The CDR3 nucleotides are TGTGCCAGCAGGGACAGGGGTTTCAACGAGCAGTACTTC. It yields the protein CASRDRGFNEQYF.

The chain couples TRBV9 to TRBJ2-2; a possible D gene is TRBD1 (5 bases). V was clipped by 3 bases and J by 6 bases, with 9 bases between them. This CDR3 has 13 amino acids. Germline lookup yields CDR1 SGDLS and CDR2 YYNGEE. The CDR3 loop reads CASSAGFSGELFF. Written as DNA, the CDR3 is TGTGCCAGCAGCGCAGGGTTCTCCGGGGAGCTGTTTTTT.

This sequence joins TRBV7-9 and TRBJ1-4; 9 positions match TRBD1. Germline lookup yields CDR1 SEHNR and CDR2 FQNEAQ (reference sequence). The length of the CDR3 is 15 residues. V gave up 5 bases and J gave up 6 bases; unmatched junction bases: 7. The CDR3 DNA reads TGTGCCAGCAGCATACAGGGACAGGGAGATGAAAAACTGTTTTTT. Protein: CASSIQGQGDEKLFF.

The chain carries TRBV5-1 and TRBJ2-2; D may be TRBD1 (5 bases). With 0 bases removed from V and 6 bases from J, the gap between germline ends came to 6 bases. The CDR3 spans 13 residues. Per the germline V gene, CDR1 is SGHRS and CDR2 is YFSETQ. CDR3 loop: CASSLEGPGELFF. The CDR3 DNA reads as TGCGCCAGCAGCTTGGAGGGGCCCGGGGAGCTGTTTTTT.

The chain recombines TRBV5-1 with TRBJ1-5, with D maybe TRBD1 (5 bases). The V end lost 4 bases, the J end lost 3 bases, and 14 bases lay between the germline ends. Germline loops: CDR1 SGHRS, CDR2 YFSETQ. This CDR3 is 15 amino acids long. For the CDR3, the DNA is TGCGCCAGCAGCCAAATACCGGGGGTCAATCAGCCCCAGCATTTT. Its protein is CASSQIPGVNQPQHF.

With respect to this clone: An end of the junction differs from the germline gene, which may be a read error. The chain is built from TRBV4-2 and TRBJ1-2, with D possibly TRBD1 on 6 matching bases. Per the germline V gene, CDR1 is LGHNA and CDR2 is YNFKEQ. This CDR3 is 13 amino acids long. The CDR3 protein is CASSRGPDTSYPF. The CDR3 DNA sequence: TGTGCCAGCAGCCGGGGGCCGGACACAAGCTACCCCTTC.

This clone has only one observation. This sequence joins TRBV2 and TRBJ2-7, with 11 nucleotides matching TRBD2. The CDR3 extends over 13 amino acids. CDR1 and CDR2 (germline): SNHLY, FYNNEI. V lost 8 bases to trimming and J lost 4 bases; unmatched junction nucleotides: 4. Here the CDR3 reads CASGLAGGYEQYF. The CDR3 coding sequence is TGTGCCAGCGGGCTAGCGGGGGGATACGAGCAGTACTTC.

This chain uses TRBV6-1 with TRBJ2-5, with D hard to call. This CDR3 comprises 13 residues. The V end lost 0 bases, the J end lost 4 bases, and 6 bases lay between the germline ends. Looked up from germline, CDR1 is MNHNS and CDR2 is SASEGT. The CDR3 bases are TGTGCCAGCAGTGAAGCGCCGGGAGAGACCCAGTACTTC. This encodes CASSEAPGETQYF.

The chain couples TRBV6-6 to TRBJ2-7; 9 nucleotides line up with TRBD1. CDR1 is MNHNY, CDR2 SVGAGI, per germline (reference sequence). V was clipped by 6 bases and J by 5 bases; unmatched bases: 11. This CDR3 is built from 15 residues. Written as DNA, the CDR3 is TGTGCCAGCAGCCACGCGGGACAGGGAGGGGACGAGCAGTACTTC. Translation gives CASSHAGQGGDEQYF.

In its sample, this clone was seen a few times. This chain joins TRBV29-1 and TRBJ1-1; 8 bases match TRBD1. The CDR3 spans 11 residues. The germline V gene encodes CDR1 SQVTM and CDR2 ANQGSEA. V shed 7 bases and J 6 bases; nucleotides not matched to a gene: 4. CDR3 in amino acids: CSGHRGAEAFF. CDR3 sequence (DNA): TGCAGCGGCCACAGGGGGGCTGAAGCTTTCTTT.

This clone was picked up one time. The chain couples TRBV19 to TRBJ2-2; D uncertain. The V end was cut by 0 bases, the J end by 1 base, with 18 bases between. CDR3 length: 19 amino acids. Per the germline V gene, CDR1 is LNHDA and CDR2 is SQIVND (reference sequence). This CDR3 reads CASSIDIQSGVGNTGELFF. CDR3 nucleotide sequence: TGTGCCAGTAGTATAGATATACAGAGTGGTGTGGGGAACACCGGGGAGCTGTTTTTT.

V and J are TRBV7-2 and TRBJ2-3; possible D gene TRBD2, 7 bases. The germline V and J ends were trimmed by 1 base and 5 bases, with 10 bases remaining between them. The CDR3 runs 14 residues. Germline V gene lookup returns CDR1 SGHTA and CDR2 FQGNSA. The CDR3 DNA reads as TGTGCCAGCAGCTTAGTGCGGGGGCGAGATACGCAGTATTTT. Translation gives CASSLVRGRDTQYF.